These 24 T cell receptor beta chains share one sample of origin, sequenced in a study of T cells in Graves' hyperthyroidism and ophthalmopathy. Amplification yielded TCR beta CDR3 regions, with RNA transcripts as the source. HTBI primers were used for first-round RT-PCR of the TCR CDR3. TCRdb re-called the multiplex PCR reads with MiXCR, one entry per CDR3 protein. The top ten clones hold roughly 23% of a sample with under 200,000 distinct CDR3 sequences, over 8% of them seen once. Sequences were obtained from blood. The receptors derive from a woman under 30 with Graves' hyperthyroidism that later progressed to Graves' ophthalmopathy.

This clonotype came up a few times. The chain has TRBV7-9 and TRBJ2-3, with D tentatively TRBD2 (6 bases). CDR3 length equals 14 residues. Germline values: CDR1 SEHNR, CDR2 FQNEAQ (reference sequence). The V end was cut by 3 bases, the J end by 1 base, with 8 bases between. The CDR3 nucleotides read TGTGCCAGCAGCTTTTGGGGGGGCACAGATACGCAGTATTTT. This sequence encodes CASSFWGGTDTQYF.

This clonotype was seen at least ten times. The V and J genes are TRBV5-1 and TRBJ1-4; TRBD1 aligns across 7 bases. Losses at the gene ends were 0 bases for V and 7 bases for J; bases not matched to a gene: 6. This CDR3 is built from 15 residues. Germline-derived CDR1 and CDR2 are SGHRS and YFSETQ. This CDR3 is CASSLAFGTAEKLFF. Here the CDR3 DNA reads TGCGCCAGCAGCTTGGCATTCGGGACAGCTGAAAAACTGTTTTTT.

This clonotype was seen many times. This chain uses TRBV15 with TRBJ2-2; D is unclear. This CDR3 is 12 amino acids long. V lost 5 bases, J lost 5 bases, and 6 bases lay in between. Germline V gives CDR1 LNHNV, CDR2 YYDKDF (reference sequence). CDR3 coding DNA: TGTGCCACCAGCGAGGATACCGGGGAGCTGTTTTTT. Protein product: CATSEDTGELFF.

This clonotype was observed many times. This chain joins TRBV7-9 and TRBJ2-1; 10 nucleotides agree with TRBD2. This CDR3 has 18 amino acids. The ends lost 6 bases at V and 7 bases at J; junction bases unmatched: 18. Germline assignment: CDR1 SEHNR and CDR2 FQNEAQ (reference sequence). CDR3 residues: CASSRPGLARGSGNEQFF. The DNA for the CDR3 is TGTGCCAGCAGTCGGCCGGGACTAGCGAGAGGCTCGGGAAATGAGCAGTTCTTC.

Only a few counts were recorded for this clonotype. The CDR3 loop reads CASSVSGGAGSYNEQFF. In nucleotides, the CDR3 is TGTGCCAGCAGCGTAAGCGGTGGAGCTGGCTCCTACAATGAGCAGTTCTTC. The chain combines TRBV9 with TRBJ2-1; possible D gene TRBD2, 5 bases. The CDR3 runs 17 residues. Trimming stripped 1 base from V and 0 bases from J, with 14 bases between. The germline gives CDR1 SGDLS, CDR2 YYNGEE. Filled out from reference TRBV9 and TRBJ2-1, the complete variable domain reads DSGVTQTPKHLITATGQRVTLRCSPRSGDLSVYWYQQSLDQGLQFLIQYYNGEERAKGNILERFSAQQFPDLHSELNLSSLELGDSALYFCASSVSGGAGSYNEQFFGPGTRLTVL.

This clonotype was detected ten times or more. The chain employs TRBV3-1 and TRBJ2-7, with 8 bases lining up with TRBD2. This CDR3 has 14 amino acids. Germline-derived CDR1 and CDR2 are LGHDT and YNNKEL (reference sequence). J was trimmed by 6 bases and V by 3 bases; bases with no gene match: 7. The CDR3 nucleotides are TGTGCCAGCAGCCAGGAGCGGGAGAAAGGCGAGCAGTACTTC. Protein product: CASSQEREKGEQYF.

This clonotype has a count of ten or more. J is TRBJ1-4 and V is TRBV7-2, with 10 positions matching TRBD1. Germline assignment: CDR1 SGHTA and CDR2 FQGNSA. This CDR3 contains 15 residues. V gave up 4 bases and J gave up 3 bases; unmatched junction bases: 2. CDR3 in DNA: TGTGCCAGCAGCTCCGGACAGGGGGCTAATGAAAAACTGTTTTTT. It codes for CASSSGQGANEKLFF. The full variable domain, with the rest looked up from reference TRBV7-2 and TRBJ1-4, is GAGVSQSPSNKVTEKGKDVELRCDPISGHTALYWYRQSLGQGLEFLIYFQGNSAPDKSGLPSDRFSAERTGGSVSTLTIQRTQQEDSAVYLCASSSGQGANEKLFFGSGTQLSVL.

This clonotype was detected many times. The V call is TRBV3-1, the J call TRBJ1-2, with a possible D match to TRBD1 (6 bases). This CDR3 has 13 amino acids. Per germline, CDR1 LGHDT and CDR2 YNNKEL (reference sequence). Trimming cost V 1 base and J 7 bases, with 10 bases left between them. CDR3 residues: CASSQVKGGGYTF. CDR3 coding DNA: TGTGCCAGCAGCCAAGTGAAAGGGGGTGGCTACACCTTC.

This clonotype was counted many times. This rearrangement joins TRBV5-1 to TRBJ2-5; D ambiguous. Germline values: CDR1 SGHRS, CDR2 YFSETQ. V gave up 4 bases and J gave up 1 base, with 11 bases separating them. This CDR3 is 14 amino acids long. CDR3 sequence: CASSPGETQETQYF. The CDR3 nucleotides read TGCGCCAGCAGCCCCGGAGAGACCCAAGAGACCCAGTACTTC.

This chain links TRBV28 with TRBJ2-2; TRBD2 is a possible D gene (6 bases). The length of the CDR3 is 15 residues. From germline, CDR1 is MDHEN and CDR2 SYDVKM. Trimming took off 5 bases at V and 5 bases at J, with 15 bases between the two ends. Here the CDR3 DNA reads TGTGCCAGCAGTCCGGACCCACGGGGGACCGGGGAGCTGTTTTTT. The encoded protein is CASSPDPRGTGELFF.

The chain is built from TRBV5-5 and TRBJ2-2; 8 nucleotides agree with TRBD1. This CDR3 spans 16 amino acids. Germline CDR1 SGHKS, CDR2 YYEKEE (reference sequence). J gave up 6 bases and V 5 bases, and 12 bases lay outside the gene matches. The CDR3 bases are TGTGCCAGCAGTTTCTCGGGACAGGTGTTAGCCGGGGAGCTGTTTTTT. Translating gives CASSFSGQVLAGELFF.

Concerning this clonotype itself: Being one base from a much bigger clone, this may be a read error. V is TRBV19 and J is TRBJ1-1, with D possibly being TRBD1 (6 bases). CDR3 length: 12 residues. Germline V CDR1 and CDR2: LNHDA, SQIVND (reference sequence). V was shortened by 5 bases and J by 9 bases, with 13 bases between the two germline ends. The CDR3 DNA sequence: TGTGCCAGTAGTGGGGGCCGGGCTAAAGCTTTCTTT. It translates to CASSGGRAKAFF.

The chain is built from TRBV19 and TRBJ1-5, with D uncertain. Trimming took 8 bases from V and 0 from J, leaving 11 bases between them. Per the germline V gene, CDR1 is LNHDA and CDR2 is SQIVND (reference sequence). The CDR3 contains 14 residues. The CDR3 region has the DNA TGTGCCAGTGCCACGGTTGATAGCAATCAGCCCCAGCATTTT. Amino acids: CASATVDSNQPQHF.

At least ten counts were recorded for this clonotype. The CDR3 loop is CASSPNTANTEAFF. CDR3 bases: TGTGCCAGCAGCCCCAACACAGCGAACACTGAAGCTTTCTTT. This sequence joins TRBV2 and TRBJ1-1; D gene unclear. Germline loops: CDR1 SNHLY, CDR2 FYNNEI. The CDR3 extends over 14 amino acids. Trimming took 6 bases from V and 1 from J, leaving 12 bases between them.

This clonotype occurred many times. Here the CDR3 reads CASSPWGDGEQYF. The CDR3 DNA follows: TGTGCCAGCAGCCCCTGGGGGGATGGCGAGCAGTACTTC. The chain joins TRBV28 to TRBJ2-7; D is perhaps TRBD2 (6 bases). This CDR3 has 13 residues. Trimming removed 6 bases from V and 6 bases from J, with 15 bases in between. Germline V gives CDR1 MDHEN, CDR2 SYDVKM.

This clonotype was counted many times. The rearrangement joins TRBV6-1 to TRBJ1-1; TRBD1 agrees at 7 bases. After removal of 4 bases from V and 3 bases from J, the junction contained 5 bases not matched to a gene. From germline, CDR1 is MNHNS and CDR2 SASEGT. This CDR3 region has 14 residues. DNA of the CDR3: TGTGCCAGCAGTGTTGCAGGGGGGGACACTGAAGCTTTCTTT. It yields the protein CASSVAGGDTEAFF.

This clonotype appeared a few times. Lacking the conserved final phenylalanine or tryptophan, this CDR3 likely reflects a read error. This chain connects TRBV6-1 to TRBJ2-7; no clear D. The V end was cut by 0 bases, the J end by 3 bases, with 12 bases between. Per the germline V gene, CDR1 is MNHNS and CDR2 is SASEGT. The CDR3 runs to 15 residues. The CDR3 DNA reads as TGTGCCAGCAGTGAAGCTCAGTCTCCCATCTACGAGCAGTACTCC. Its protein is CASSEAQSPIYEQYS.

This clonotype was found many times. Relative to the germline gene, one junction end is altered; a read error may explain this. The chain recombines TRBV11-2 with TRBJ1-1; D may be TRBD1 (6 bases). CDR3 length equals 13 residues. Germline V gene data show CDR1 as SGHAT and CDR2 as FQNNGV. The CDR3 DNA follows: TGTGCCAGCACCTTAACAGGGAGTGCTGAAGCTTTCTTT. Its translation is CASTLTGSAEAFF. The full variable domain, rest sourced from reference TRBV11-2 and TRBJ1-1, is EAGVAQSPRYKIIEKRQSVAFWCNPISGHATLYWYQQILGQGPKLLIQFQNNGVVDDSQLPKDRFSAERLKGVDSTLKIQPAKLEDSAVYLCASTLTGSAEAFFGQGTRLTVV.

The table lists this clonotype with many counts. The chain joins TRBV28 to TRBJ2-5; TRBD1 or TRBD2 may be the D gene (5 bases each). With 5 bases removed from V and 4 bases from J, the gap between germline ends came to 14 bases. The CDR3 loop spans 14 amino acids. Germline values: CDR1 MDHEN, CDR2 SYDVKM. The CDR3 bases are TGTGCCAGCAGTCCCCCCTGGGGGAGAGAGACCCAGTACTTC. Amino acid sequence: CASSPPWGRETQYF.

This clonotype occurred many times. V gene TRBV20-1 combines with J gene TRBJ1-1; perhaps TRBD1 as D (5 bases). CDR3 length: 16 amino acids. The V end was cut by 6 bases, the J end by 3 bases, with 23 bases between. The V gene's germline CDR1 is DFQATT and CDR2 SNEGSKA (reference sequence). CDR3 in amino acids: CSAIGGGRVKDTEAFF. For the CDR3, the DNA is TGCAGTGCGATTGGGGGGGGTAGGGTTAAGGACACTGAAGCTTTCTTT.

A note on this clonotype: One end of the junction fails to match germline, which may point to a read error. The chain joins TRBV20-1 to TRBJ1-2, with D maybe TRBD1 (5 bases). CDR1 is DFQATT and CDR2 is SNEGSKA in the germline V gene (reference sequence). This CDR3 contains 15 residues. CDR3 coding DNA: TGCAGTTCTAGAGGGATGACAGTACCTAACTATGAGCAGTCCTTC. It codes for CSSRGMTVPNYEQSF.

The chain is built from TRBV30 and TRBJ2-6, with a possible D match to TRBD2 (5 bases). V lost 5 bases and J lost 0, with 11 bases in between. Germline values: CDR1 GTSNPN, CDR2 SVGIG (reference sequence). This CDR3 comprises 15 residues. The CDR3 sequence is CAWDSSYSGANVLTF. Written as DNA, the CDR3 is TGTGCCTGGGACTCTAGCTACTCTGGGGCCAACGTCCTGACTTTC.

This clonotype was recorded at least ten times. V gene TRBV28 combines with J gene TRBJ1-6; 7 nucleotides line up with TRBD1. CDR1 and CDR2 from the germline V gene are MDHEN and SYDVKM. The CDR3 spans 14 residues. V trimming: 2 bases; J trimming: 5 bases; junction bases outside the gene matches: 0. In nucleotides, the CDR3 is TGTGCCAGCAGTTTAACAGGGGATAATTCACCCCTCCACTTT. Its translation is CASSLTGDNSPLHF.

This clonotype was detected many times. The J gene is TRBJ1-2, the V gene TRBV28, with D possibly being TRBD1 (6 bases). CDR3 size: 14 residues. Germline assignment: CDR1 MDHEN and CDR2 SYDVKM. V lost 0 bases and J lost 3, with 8 bases in between. CDR3 sequence: CASSLWGADYGYTF. In DNA, the CDR3 is TGTGCCAGCAGTTTATGGGGGGCAGACTATGGCTACACCTTC.